The 11 T cell receptor beta chains in this list originate from one sample, sequenced in a study of shared clonotypes between healthy human individuals. TCRdb's copy holds only in-frame clones and misses some; the assay was immunoSEQ multiplex PCR. The sample lists 2 million to 2.5 million clones, 90% to 97% seen once, with 0.1% to 0.15% in the top ten. The material sequenced was naive CD4+ T cells sorted from blood. Subset here: CD45RA+ positively selected. The origin of the receptors is a man aged 18 to 30 in good health.

The chain joins TRBV5-6 to TRBJ2-7, with TRBD1 matching 8 bases. Per the germline V gene, CDR1 is SGHDT and CDR2 is YYEEEE. The CDR3 has 15 residues. Germline trimming cut 5 bases from V and 0 bases from J; bases unmatched to any gene: 7. The CDR3 DNA reads as TGTGCCAGCAGAATCCGGGACAGGAGCTCCTACGAGCAGTACTTC. The encoded protein is CASRIRDRSSYEQYF.

The chain recombines TRBV5-4 with TRBJ1-2; D is undetermined. Germline V gene sequence: CDR1 SGHNT, CDR2 YYREEE (reference sequence). The V end was cut by 4 bases, the J end by 10 bases, with 17 bases between. The CDR3 consists of 13 residues. The CDR3 region is CASSPGDPASYTF. CDR3 in DNA: TGTGCCAGCAGCCCGGGTGATCCTGCTTCCTACACCTTC.

Comments on this clone: Other DNA sequences in the sample encode the same CDR3. CDR3 in DNA: TGCGCCAGCAGCTTGGGGGGAGGGCCGTACAATGAGCAGTTCTTC. Translation gives CASSLGGGPYNEQFF. The chain employs TRBV5-1 and TRBJ2-1, with 7 nucleotides matching TRBD2. This CDR3 spans 15 amino acids. Germline V CDR1 and CDR2: SGHRS, YFSETQ. The V gene end was trimmed by 0 bases and the J gene end by 4 bases; junction bases not matched to a gene: 4.

This clone occurred a few times. This rearrangement joins TRBV6-1 to TRBJ1-6; D gene ambiguous. V lost 6 bases to trimming and J lost 6 bases, with 12 bases between them. Per germline, CDR1 MNHNS and CDR2 SASEGT. The length of the CDR3 is 14 residues. The CDR3 DNA sequence: TGTGCCAGCAGGGCCGGGTATTTTAATTCACCCCTCCACTTT. Its translation is CASRAGYFNSPLHF.

This rearrangement joins TRBV19 to TRBJ1-6; tentatively, D is TRBD1 (5 bases). V lost 1 base, J lost 10 bases, and 11 bases lay in between. The germline V gene has CDR1 LNHDA and CDR2 SQIVND (reference sequence). The CDR3 spans 14 residues. The CDR3 DNA reads TGTGCCAGTAGTATAGTCCAGGGAGAATCACCCCTCCACTTT. Its protein is CASSIVQGESPLHF.

The V and J genes are TRBV6-1 and TRBJ2-5, with unresolved D. The CDR3 runs 17 residues. Germline V CDR1 and CDR2: MNHNS, SASEGT. The V and J ends lost 0 bases and 0 bases respectively, with 14 bases between them. This chain's CDR3 is CASSEARWPGYQETQYF. CDR3 DNA: TGTGCCAGCAGTGAAGCGCGTTGGCCTGGGTACCAAGAGACCCAGTACTTC.

The chain couples TRBV6-6 to TRBJ1-4, with unresolved D. This CDR3 is 15 amino acids long. CDR1 and CDR2 from the germline V gene are MNHNY and SVGAGI (reference sequence). Trimming pared 5 bases from V and 0 bases from J, leaving 10 bases between. CDR3 region: CASSDVAATNEKLFF. CDR3 DNA sequence: TGTGCCAGCAGTGACGTGGCGGCAACTAATGAAAAACTGTTTTTT.

J is TRBJ2-3 and V is TRBV30; TRBD1 might be the D (5 bases). Between the trimmed V and J ends, which lost 5 bases and 2 bases, there was a span of 8 bases. Germline-derived CDR1 and CDR2 are GTSNPN and SVGIG (reference sequence). The CDR3 loop spans 12 amino acids. DNA for the CDR3: TGTGCCTGGGACAGCAACACAGATACGCAGTATTTT. As protein: CAWDSNTDTQYF.

This clone has a handful of counts. This chain links TRBV5-5 with TRBJ1-3; D gene unclear. The CDR3 has 13 residues. Trimming pared 0 bases from V and 4 bases from J, leaving 5 bases between. Per germline, CDR1 SGHKS and CDR2 YYEKEE (reference sequence). CDR3 in DNA: TGTGCCAGCAGCTTGGACCGGGGAAACACCATATATTTT. Its protein is CASSLDRGNTIYF.

The V gene is TRBV28, the J gene TRBJ2-3; 12 bases are a match to TRBD2. Trimming at V came to 2 bases and at J to 3 bases, leaving 9 bases not matched to a gene. CDR1 MDHEN and CDR2 SYDVKM come from the germline V gene. The CDR3 is 18 residues long. For the CDR3, the DNA is TGTGCCAGCAGTTTAATGACTAGCGGGGGTTCGAGAACAGATACGCAGTATTTT. This translates into CASSLMTSGGSRTDTQYF.

This chain connects TRBV11-1 to TRBJ2-7, with D maybe TRBD1 (6 bases). The ends were cut back, 2 bases at V and 0 bases at J, with 11 bases in the middle. The CDR3 contains 15 residues. Germline values: CDR1 SGHAT, CDR2 FQDESV (reference sequence). As DNA, the CDR3 is TGTGCCAGCAGCTTAACCGGGACAAACTCCTACGAGCAGTACTTC. It specifies CASSLTGTNSYEQYF. Filled out from reference TRBV11-1 and TRBJ2-7, the complete variable domain reads EAEVAQSPRYKITEKSQAVAFWCDPISGHATLYWYRQILGQGPELLVQFQDESVVDDSQLPKDRFSAERLKGVDSTLKIQPAELGDSAMYLCASSLTGTNSYEQYFGPGTRLTVT.